One sample yielded the 31 T cell receptor beta chains listed below, sequenced in a study of beta chain features in type 1 diabetes. cDNA synthesis used the whole RNA isolate, giving expressed TCRB sequences. Repertoires were generated with immunoSEQ multiplex PCR, while TCRdb's copy carries only in-frame clones and drops some. In the table there are around 280,000 clones, approximately 15% of which are singletons. These receptors are not linked to any known antigen. Study-level results: Patients with Type 1 diabetes showed moderately but significantly shorter TCRB CDR3s in all four CD4+ subsets.

Sample: naive CD4+ T cells from blood. These receptor sequences come from a man aged 18 to 30 with type 1 diabetes.

This clone has just a few counts. The V and J genes are TRBV19 and TRBJ2-3; the match to TRBD2 covers 8 bases. V shed 1 base and J 6 bases; nucleotides not matched to a gene: 9. From germline, CDR1 is LNHDA and CDR2 SQIVND (reference sequence). CDR3 length equals 16 residues. Here the CDR3 DNA reads TGTGCCAGTAGTATAGGTCTCGCGGGAGGTTCGGATACGCAGTATTTT. This encodes CASSIGLAGGSDTQYF.

As for this clone: At the DNA level, this CDR3 is encoded by other sequences in the same sample as well. The CDR3 nucleotides are TGTGCCAGCAGCTTAGTAGCGGGGGGGCAAGAGACCCAGTACTTC. Amino acid sequence: CASSLVAGGQETQYF. The chain couples TRBV7-2 to TRBJ2-5; 11 bases map to TRBD2. The germline V gene encodes CDR1 SGHTA and CDR2 FQGNSA. Unmatched junction bases numbered 0, after V lost 1 base and J lost 2 bases. The CDR3 totals 15 residues. The complete variable domain, with remaining parts taken from reference TRBV7-2 and TRBJ2-5, reads GAGVSQSPSNKVTEKGKDVELRCDPISGHTALYWYRQSLGQGLEFLIYFQGNSAPDKSGLPSDRFSAERTGGSVSTLTIQRTQQEDSAVYLCASSLVAGGQETQYFGPGTRLLVL.

This chain connects TRBV5-1 to TRBJ2-3; 10 bases are shared with TRBD1. V shed 4 bases, J shed 2 bases, and the junction held 4 bases outside the gene matches. Germline V gene lookup returns CDR1 SGHRS and CDR2 YFSETQ. The CDR3 extends over 15 amino acids. Here the CDR3 reads CASSRGTGVTDTQYF. DNA of the CDR3: TGCGCCAGCAGCAGGGGGACAGGGGTCACAGATACGCAGTATTTT.

V gene TRBV19 combines with J gene TRBJ2-7; possibly TRBD1 for D (6 bases). The CDR3 has 13 amino acids. CDR1 and CDR2 (germline): LNHDA, SQIVND (reference sequence). V was trimmed by 3 bases and J by 2 bases, leaving 8 bases between them. CDR3 coding DNA: TGTGCCAGTAGTATTAACAGGGCCTACGAGCAGTACTTC. It translates to CASSINRAYEQYF. The whole variable domain, remainder taken from reference TRBV19 and TRBJ2-7, is DGGITQSPKYLFRKEGQNVTLSCEQNLNHDAMYWYRQDPGQGLRLIYYSQIVNDFQKGDIAEGYSVSREKKESFPLTVTSAQKNPTAFYLCASSINRAYEQYFGPGTRLTVT.

The genes are TRBV11-2 and TRBJ2-7; D is possibly TRBD1 (6 bases). Germline lookup yields CDR1 SGHAT and CDR2 FQNNGV. V was clipped by 5 bases and J by 3 bases, with 17 bases between them. The CDR3 extends over 15 amino acids. The CDR3 nucleotides read TGTGCCAGCAGCCTCCGGGATGACAGGATCTACGAGCAGTACTTC. Translating gives CASSLRDDRIYEQYF.

This clone has a handful of counts. The chain combines TRBV5-1 with TRBJ2-7; D may be TRBD2 (6 bases). The germline gives CDR1 SGHRS, CDR2 YFSETQ. V lost 1 base and J lost 5, with 16 bases in between. CDR3 length equals 15 residues. The CDR3 DNA reads as TGCGCCAGCAGCTTGTTCCGTCCCAGGGAGGACGAGCAGTACTTC. Its translation is CASSLFRPREDEQYF.

The rearrangement joins TRBV11-2 to TRBJ1-5; a possible D gene is TRBD1 (6 bases). The CDR3 loop spans 14 amino acids. The germline CDR1 and CDR2 sequences are SGHAT and FQNNGV. V was shortened by 5 bases and J by 2 bases, with 10 bases between the two germline ends. The CDR3 region has the DNA TGTGCCAGCAGCCCGGGACATGGCAATCAGCCCCAGCATTTT. This codes for CASSPGHGNQPQHF.

The V gene is TRBV5-1, the J gene TRBJ2-3; 9 bases fit TRBD2. CDR1 SGHRS and CDR2 YFSETQ come from the germline V gene. Unmatched junction bases numbered 14, after V lost 5 bases and J lost 4 bases. The CDR3 contains 17 residues. The CDR3 DNA reads as TGCGCCAGCAGAGGCGTTTTAGCGCTAGCGGGACCAGATACGCAGTATTTT. This gives the protein CASRGVLALAGPDTQYF.

The CDR3 DNA is TGTGCCATCAGTGAGTTCATGGGGGAGGGAGAGACCCAGTACTTC. Residues: CAISEFMGEGETQYF. The rearrangement links TRBV10-3 to TRBJ2-5, with 7 bases matching TRBD2. From germline, CDR1 is ENHRY and CDR2 SYGVKD. The trim removed 1 base at V and 4 bases at J, leaving 6 bases unmatched. The CDR3 has 15 amino acids.

The V and J genes are TRBV30 and TRBJ1-1; D call uncertain. The CDR3 covers 15 residues. V lost 0 bases and J lost 0, with 11 bases in between. Germline CDR1 GTSNPN, CDR2 SVGIG (reference sequence). The CDR3 loop reads CAWSVGGRMNTEAFF. Written as DNA, the CDR3 is TGTGCCTGGAGTGTGGGAGGCAGGATGAACACTGAAGCTTTCTTT.

In its sample, this clone was seen a few times. This sequence joins TRBV7-2 and TRBJ1-5; 7 bases align to TRBD1. Trimming cost V 5 bases and J 3 bases; bases outside gene matches: 7. This CDR3 has 15 amino acids. Germline assignment: CDR1 SGHTA and CDR2 FQGNSA. The CDR3 protein is CASSDEGQFNQPQHF. The CDR3, as DNA: TGTGCCAGCAGCGACGAGGGACAGTTCAATCAGCCCCAGCATTTT. Drawing the rest from reference TRBV7-2 and TRBJ1-5, the complete variable domain is GAGVSQSPSNKVTEKGKDVELRCDPISGHTALYWYRQSLGQGLEFLIYFQGNSAPDKSGLPSDRFSAERTGGSVSTLTIQRTQQEDSAVYLCASSDEGQFNQPQHFGDGTRLSIL.

A few counts support this clone. At one boundary the junction diverges from the germline segment, which might be a read error. The chain carries TRBV28 and TRBJ1-2, with 8 bases lining up with TRBD1. This CDR3 comprises 12 residues. Germline V gives CDR1 MDHEN, CDR2 SYDVKM. CDR3 sequence reads: CASRGQDYGYTF. CDR3 nucleotides: TGTGCAAGCAGGGGGCAGGACTATGGCTACACCTTC.

The V call is TRBV6-5, the J call TRBJ2-7; 10 nucleotides align to TRBD2. The length of the CDR3 is 14 residues. CDR1 is MNHEY and CDR2 is SVGAGI in the germline V gene. V was pared by 4 bases and J by 7 bases, with 7 bases of the junction left unmatched. CDR3 region: CASSSSGLAREQYF. The CDR3 DNA reads as TGTGCCAGCAGTTCCTCGGGACTAGCGAGGGAGCAGTACTTC.

The genes are TRBV2 and TRBJ2-5; the match to TRBD2 covers 7 bases. The CDR3 extends over 14 amino acids. The junction had 10 bases not matched to a gene; V was cut back by 11 bases and J by 1 base. Germline CDR1 SNHLY, CDR2 FYNNEI. CDR3 in DNA: TGTGCCGGAACCGGGACTAACCCCCAAGAGACCCAGTACTTC. It is translated as CAGTGTNPQETQYF.

This clone showed up just a few times. The rearrangement links TRBV27 to TRBJ1-3, with 7 bases that match TRBD1. Trimming at V came to 6 bases and at J to 0 bases, leaving 8 bases not matched to a gene. Germline values: CDR1 MNHEY, CDR2 SMNVEV (reference sequence). The CDR3 is 16 amino acids. CDR3 in DNA: TGTGCCAGCAGCCCGGACAGGCCGAGCTCTGGAAACACCATATATTTT. Translation gives CASSPDRPSSGNTIYF.

This clone occurred a few times. The V gene is TRBV4-1, the J gene TRBJ2-1; TRBD2 might be the D (6 bases). CDR1 and CDR2 from the germline V gene are MGHRA and YSYEKL. Deletions cut 2 bases from V and 7 bases from J, with 18 bases between. This CDR3 has 16 residues. The DNA for the CDR3 is TGCGCCAGCAGCCAAACCGGGACTGGGATCGGAAATGAGCAGTTCTTC. This translates into CASSQTGTGIGNEQFF.

This clone was found a few times. This chain uses TRBV15 with TRBJ1-2; 7 bases match TRBD1. The CDR3 is 14 residues long. The germline V gene has CDR1 LNHNV and CDR2 YYDKDF (reference sequence). The junction had 0 bases not matched to a gene; V was cut back by 0 bases and J by 2 bases. CDR3 bases: TGTGCCACCAGCAGAGACAGGGGGAACTATGGCTACACCTTC. Translated, it gives CATSRDRGNYGYTF.

This clone was observed a handful of times. The rearrangement uses TRBV2 and TRBJ2-5; 12 bases map to TRBD2. CDR3 length equals 14 residues. With V trimmed by 8 bases and J by 2 bases, 3 bases remained unmatched. Per the germline V gene, CDR1 is SNHLY and CDR2 is FYNNEI. CDR3 sequence reads: CASQGTSGQETQYF. The CDR3 DNA is TGTGCCAGCCAAGGGACTAGCGGGCAAGAGACCCAGTACTTC.

V and J are TRBV5-1 and TRBJ1-1; D gene ambiguous. V was clipped by 5 bases and J by 0 bases, with 14 bases between them. The CDR3 sequence is 15 residues long. Germline V gene lookup returns CDR1 SGHRS and CDR2 YFSETQ. The DNA for the CDR3 is TGCGCCAGCAGGCGTTCGGGAACTATGAACACTGAAGCTTTCTTT. The encoded protein is CASRRSGTMNTEAFF.

The chain links TRBV10-3 to TRBJ1-5; D gene ambiguous. V dropped 8 bases and J dropped 3 bases, with 11 bases sitting between them. Germline V gene data show CDR1 as ENHRY and CDR2 as SYGVKD. The CDR3 is 13 amino acids. The CDR3 sequence is CAIGRQDNQPQHF. In nucleotides, the CDR3 is TGTGCCATCGGTCGGCAGGACAATCAGCCCCAGCATTTT.

This clone was found a few times. V gene TRBV28 combines with J gene TRBJ2-7; D possibly corresponds to TRBD2 (6 bases). Trimming took off 8 bases at V and 0 bases at J, with 11 bases between the two ends. In germline, CDR1 is MDHEN, CDR2 SYDVKM. The length of the CDR3 is 13 residues. The CDR3 bases are TGTGCCAGCGGTAGCGGATCCTCCTACGAGCAGTACTTC. Translated, it gives CASGSGSSYEQYF.

This chain joins TRBV5-1 and TRBJ1-2, with 10 bases fitting TRBD1. The CDR3 contains 16 residues. Germline lookup yields CDR1 SGHRS and CDR2 YFSETQ. Trimming removed 3 bases from V and 7 bases from J; junction bases left unmatched: 12. The CDR3 reads CASSSLRRQGAGGYTF. DNA of the CDR3: TGCGCCAGCAGCTCCCTCCGGCGACAGGGGGCCGGTGGCTACACCTTC.

Only a few counts were recorded for this clone. This chain links TRBV5-4 with TRBJ2-1, with 7 positions matching TRBD2. The germline V gene has CDR1 SGHNT and CDR2 YYREEE (reference sequence). With 2 bases clipped from V and 2 bases from J, the junction kept 4 bases outside the gene matches. This CDR3 spans 15 amino acids. The CDR3, as DNA: TGTGCCAGCAGCTTCGGTCTAGCGGCCTACAATGAGCAGTTCTTC. It encodes CASSFGLAAYNEQFF.

The table lists this clone with a few counts. This chain links TRBV9 with TRBJ2-1; 8 positions match TRBD2. Germline V gene sequence: CDR1 SGDLS, CDR2 YYNGEE. After removal of 0 bases from V and 3 bases from J, the junction contained 14 bases not matched to a gene. The CDR3 runs 19 residues. The CDR3 sequence is CASSVEGMSTSGRYNEQFF. The CDR3 DNA sequence: TGTGCCAGCAGCGTAGAGGGAATGAGCACTAGCGGCCGCTACAATGAGCAGTTCTTC. Drawing the rest from reference TRBV9 and TRBJ2-1, the complete variable domain is DSGVTQTPKHLITATGQRVTLRCSPRSGDLSVYWYQQSLDQGLQFLIQYYNGEERAKGNILERFSAQQFPDLHSELNLSSLELGDSALYFCASSVEGMSTSGRYNEQFFGPGTRLTVL.

The chain couples TRBV18 to TRBJ1-2; D might be TRBD1 (5 bases). CDR3 length: 13 residues. From germline, CDR1 is KGHSH and CDR2 LQKENI. V lost 4 bases and J 2 bases, leaving 8 bases between the germline ends. The CDR3 DNA follows: TGTGCCAGCTCACTACAGGAGAACTATGGCTACACCTTC. Amino acid sequence: CASSLQENYGYTF. The variable domain in full, completed from reference TRBV18 and TRBJ1-2, reads NAGVMQNPRHLVRRRGQEARLRCSPMKGHSHVYWYRQLPEEGLKFMVYLQKENIIDESGMPKERFSAEFPKEGPSILRIQQVVRGDSAAYFCASSLQENYGYTFGSGTRLTVV.

The J gene is TRBJ2-6, the V gene TRBV7-9, with 8 bases aligning to TRBD1. CDR3 length: 16 residues. Germline CDR1 reads SEHNR; CDR2 reads FQNEAQ (reference sequence). The V and J ends lost 1 base and 9 bases, in that order; junction bases with no gene match: 8. The CDR3 DNA reads as TGTGCCAGCAGCTTAGTGTACGGACAGGGCGGCAACGTCCTGACTTTC. Translating it yields CASSLVYGQGGNVLTF. Drawing the rest from reference TRBV7-9 and TRBJ2-6, the complete variable domain is DTGVSQNPRHKITKRGQNVTFRCDPISEHNRLYWYRQTLGQGPEFLTYFQNEAQLEKSRLLSDRFSAERPKGSFSTLEIQRTEQGDSAMYLCASSLVYGQGGNVLTFGAGSRLTVL.

This clone was counted a few times. V and J are TRBV5-1 and TRBJ1-2; possibly TRBD1 for D (5 bases). V gave up 8 bases and J gave up 4 bases, with 15 bases separating them. Germline values: CDR1 SGHRS, CDR2 YFSETQ. The CDR3 length is 13 residues. The CDR3 protein is CASTQGSSYGYTF. The CDR3 DNA reads as TGCGCCAGTACTCAGGGATCCTCCTATGGCTACACCTTC. Full variable domain (remainder filled in from reference TRBV5-1 and TRBJ1-2): KAGVTQTPRYLIKTRGQQVTLSCSPISGHRSVSWYQQTPGQGLQFLFEYFSETQRNKGNFPGRFSGRQFSNSRSEMNVSTLELGDSALYLCASTQGSSYGYTFGSGTRLTVV.

This clone was detected only a few times. This chain uses TRBV9 with TRBJ2-6; 8 bases align to TRBD1. J gave up 0 bases and V 0 bases, and 8 bases lay outside the gene matches. The germline gives CDR1 SGDLS, CDR2 YYNGEE. The CDR3 sequence is 19 residues long. Written as DNA, the CDR3 is TGTGCCAGCAGCGTAGCTACCGGGACAGGTAGCTCTGGGGCCAACGTCCTGACTTTC. Translating it yields CASSVATGTGSSGANVLTF.

This clone showed up just a few times. The genes are TRBV11-2 and TRBJ2-7; D perhaps matches TRBD2 (5 bases). Germline CDR1 reads SGHAT; CDR2 reads FQNNGV. The CDR3 is 14 amino acids. Trimming left V 1 base short and J 6 bases short, with 13 bases between. The CDR3 DNA sequence: TGTGCCAGCAGCTTAGGGACGGCTGGAGGCGAGCAGTACTTC. Protein product: CASSLGTAGGEQYF.

The table lists this clone with a few counts. V is TRBV15 and J is TRBJ1-1, with D uncertain. Trimming took 3 bases from V and 6 from J, leaving 8 bases between them. The V gene's germline CDR1 is LNHNV and CDR2 YYDKDF (reference sequence). This CDR3 has 12 residues. CDR3 in amino acids: CATSSSPPEAFF. In DNA, the CDR3 is TGTGCCACCAGCAGTAGTCCCCCTGAAGCTTTCTTT.

A few counts support this clone. This chain connects TRBV5-1 to TRBJ2-3; a weak D match, TRBD1 (6 bases). Germline V gives CDR1 SGHRS, CDR2 YFSETQ. Trimming removed 3 bases from V and 3 bases from J, with 8 bases in between. The CDR3 runs 13 residues. CDR3 nucleotide sequence: TGCGCCAGCAGCTCGGACAGTACAGATACGCAGTATTTT. Translating it yields CASSSDSTDTQYF. The entire variable domain, with the rest obtained from reference TRBV5-1 and TRBJ2-3, is as follows: KAGVTQTPRYLIKTRGQQVTLSCSPISGHRSVSWYQQTPGQGLQFLFEYFSETQRNKGNFPGRFSGRQFSNSRSEMNVSTLELGDSALYLCASSSDSTDTQYFGPGTRLTVL.